The 9 T cell receptor beta chains below all came from one sample that was sequenced in a study of response to subunit inactivated influenza vaccine. Each CDR3 protein is one row after TCRdb ran MiXCR on the RT-PCR reads. The repertoire holds approximately 530,000 distinct CDR3 sequences, about 8% seen once, with roughly 13% in the top ten. The sequencing here drew on PBMCs from blood, taken less than 30 months after vaccination. The receptors come from a man aged 50-75 years who received an inactivated influenza vaccine.

The table lists this clonotype with many counts. This rearrangement joins TRBV7-9 to TRBJ2-7; TRBD1 agrees at 7 bases. CDR1 is SEHNR, CDR2 FQNEAQ, per germline (reference sequence). This CDR3 spans 14 amino acids. V trimming: 5 bases; J trimming: 3 bases; junction bases outside the gene matches: 7. The CDR3 nucleotides are TGTGCCAGCAGCCAGAGGGACAGCCACTACGAGCAGTACTTC. Translation gives CASSQRDSHYEQYF.

This clonotype was seen a few times. The chain carries TRBV12-3 or TRBV12-4 and TRBJ2-2; tentatively, D is TRBD1 (7 bases). Trimming pared 0 bases from V and 1 base from J, leaving 15 bases between. There are 18 residues in the CDR3. CDR3 protein: CASSLAYGQGGNTGELFF. Here the CDR3 DNA reads TGTGCCAGCAGTTTAGCTTATGGGCAGGGGGGGAACACCGGGGAGCTGTTTTTT.

This clonotype was counted a few times. J is TRBJ2-5 and V is TRBV20-1; TRBD2 aligns across 9 bases. The CDR3 loop spans 14 amino acids. Trimming cost V 5 bases and J 5 bases; bases outside gene matches: 9. Germline CDR1 DFQATT, CDR2 SNEGSKA (reference sequence). The CDR3 sequence: CSADVAGARETQYF. CDR3 in DNA: TGCAGTGCTGATGTAGCGGGAGCACGTGAGACCCAGTACTTC.

The chain is built from TRBV4-2 and TRBJ1-6; D is uncertain. V lost 8 bases to trimming and J lost 7 bases, with 12 bases between them. Per germline, CDR1 LGHNA and CDR2 YNFKEQ. This CDR3 is built from 13 residues. The CDR3 sequence: CASQVPGNSPLHF. DNA for the CDR3: TGTGCCAGCCAAGTACCCGGGAATTCACCCCTCCACTTT.

V and J are TRBV5-5 and TRBJ2-1; D is possibly TRBD2 (6 bases). CDR1 SGHKS and CDR2 YYEKEE come from the germline V gene (reference sequence). This CDR3 is built from 15 residues. The V end lost 3 bases, the J end lost 3 bases, and 13 bases lay between the germline ends. The chain's CDR3 is CASSSAAGIYNEQFF. The CDR3 DNA follows: TGTGCCAGCAGCTCGGCTGCGGGGATCTACAATGAGCAGTTCTTC.

This clonotype was recorded a few times. V is TRBV28 and J is TRBJ2-7; D unresolved. This CDR3 has 13 amino acids. Deletions cut 1 base from V and 4 bases from J, with 8 bases between. The germline CDR1 and CDR2 sequences are MDHEN and SYDVKM. The CDR3 is CASSLYRWYEQYF. CDR3 nucleotides: TGTGCCAGCAGTTTATACAGATGGTACGAGCAGTACTTC.

This clonotype has a handful of counts. This chain links TRBV10-3 with TRBJ2-5, with D possibly TRBD1 on 7 matching bases. This CDR3 comprises 14 residues. Germline V gives CDR1 ENHRY, CDR2 SYGVKD. Trimming cost V 3 bases and J 4 bases, with 12 bases left between them. As DNA, the CDR3 is TGTGCCATCAGTGATCCAGGGGGGAGAGAGACCCAGTACTTC. Its translation: CAISDPGGRETQYF.

This rearrangement joins TRBV20-1 to TRBJ2-3; TRBD1 matches 8 bases. Trimming cost V 0 bases and J 3 bases; bases outside gene matches: 11. Germline V gene lookup returns CDR1 DFQATT and CDR2 SNEGSKA (reference sequence). This CDR3 is built from 17 residues. CDR3 protein: CSAREPRTGWKTDTQYF. Here the CDR3 DNA reads TGCAGTGCTAGAGAGCCCCGGACAGGGTGGAAGACAGATACGCAGTATTTT.

This clonotype has ten or more counts. This chain connects TRBV12-3 or TRBV12-4 to TRBJ2-3; perhaps TRBD1 as D (6 bases). The CDR3 totals 15 residues. With 1 base removed from V and 1 base from J, the gap between germline ends came to 9 bases. The chain's CDR3 is CASSLGGLGTDTQYF. CDR3 in DNA: TGTGCCAGCAGTTTAGGGGGGCTGGGCACAGATACGCAGTATTTT.